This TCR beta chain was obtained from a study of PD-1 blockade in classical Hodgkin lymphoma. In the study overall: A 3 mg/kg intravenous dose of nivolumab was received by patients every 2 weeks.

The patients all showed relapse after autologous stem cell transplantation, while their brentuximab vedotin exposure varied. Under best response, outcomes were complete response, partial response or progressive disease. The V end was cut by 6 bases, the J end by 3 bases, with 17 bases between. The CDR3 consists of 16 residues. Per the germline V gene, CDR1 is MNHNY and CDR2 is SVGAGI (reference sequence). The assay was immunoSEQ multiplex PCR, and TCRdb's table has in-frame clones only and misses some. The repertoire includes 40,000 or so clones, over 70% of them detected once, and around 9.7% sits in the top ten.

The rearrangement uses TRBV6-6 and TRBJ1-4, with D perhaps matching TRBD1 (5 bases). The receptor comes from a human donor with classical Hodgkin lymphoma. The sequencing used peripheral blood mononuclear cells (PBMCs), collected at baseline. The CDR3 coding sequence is TGTGCCAGCAGGCCTTCTGGGGCAGCCTCTAATGAAAAACTGTTTTTT. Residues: CASRPSGAASNEKLFF.